The clone carrying this T cell receptor (beta chain) was seen repeatedly, ten times or more. CDR1 and CDR2 from the germline V gene are MNHNS and SASEGT. The V gene end was trimmed by 6 bases and the J gene end by 0 bases; junction bases not matched to a gene: 7. The CDR3 length is 15 residues. TCRdb re-called the 5' RACE reads with MiXCR, one entry per CDR3 protein. The profile shows some 30,000 distinct CDR3 sequences, about 5.8% of them singletons. The data were obtained in a study of early T cells in non-severe SARS-CoV-2 infection. This chain uses TRBV6-1 with TRBJ1-2, with 7 bases lining up with TRBD1. The sequenced material came from whole blood. The source of this sequence is an adult who was a healthcare worker with PCR-confirmed SARS-CoV-2 infection or an uninfected control (not recorded which). The CDR3 sequence is CASSGGTESNYGYTF. DNA for the CDR3: TGTGCCAGCAGCGGAGGGACAGAATCTAACTATGGCTACACCTTC.